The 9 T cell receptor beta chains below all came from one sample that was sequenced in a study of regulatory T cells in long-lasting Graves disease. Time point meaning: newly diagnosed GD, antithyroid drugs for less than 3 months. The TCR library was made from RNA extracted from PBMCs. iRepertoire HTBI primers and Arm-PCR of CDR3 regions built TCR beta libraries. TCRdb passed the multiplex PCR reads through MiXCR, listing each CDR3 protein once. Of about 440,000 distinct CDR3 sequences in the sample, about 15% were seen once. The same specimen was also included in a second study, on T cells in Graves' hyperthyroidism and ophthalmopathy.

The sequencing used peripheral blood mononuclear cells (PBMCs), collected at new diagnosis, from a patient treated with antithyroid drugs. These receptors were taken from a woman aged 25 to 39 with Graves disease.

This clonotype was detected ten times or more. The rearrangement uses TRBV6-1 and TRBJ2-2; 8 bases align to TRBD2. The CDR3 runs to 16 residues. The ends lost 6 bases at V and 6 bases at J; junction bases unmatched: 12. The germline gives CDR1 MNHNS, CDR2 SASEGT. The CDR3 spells CASRGLLAGGAGELFF. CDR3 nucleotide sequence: TGTGCCAGCAGGGGACTGCTGGCGGGAGGTGCCGGGGAGCTGTTTTTT.

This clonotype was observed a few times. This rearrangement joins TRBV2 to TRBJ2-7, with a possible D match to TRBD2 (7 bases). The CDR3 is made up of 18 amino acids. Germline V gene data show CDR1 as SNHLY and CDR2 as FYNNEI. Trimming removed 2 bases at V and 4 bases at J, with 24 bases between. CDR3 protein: CASSERGALVGSKYEQYF. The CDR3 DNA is TGTGCCAGCAGTGAACGGGGGGCCTTAGTAGGGAGTAAATACGAGCAGTACTTC. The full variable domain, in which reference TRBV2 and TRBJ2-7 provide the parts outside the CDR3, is EPEVTQTPSHQVTQMGQEVILRCVPISNHLYFYWYRQILGQKVEFLVSFYNNEISEKSEIFDDQFSVERPDGSNFTLKIRSTKLEDSAMYFCASSERGALVGSKYEQYFGPGTRLTVT.

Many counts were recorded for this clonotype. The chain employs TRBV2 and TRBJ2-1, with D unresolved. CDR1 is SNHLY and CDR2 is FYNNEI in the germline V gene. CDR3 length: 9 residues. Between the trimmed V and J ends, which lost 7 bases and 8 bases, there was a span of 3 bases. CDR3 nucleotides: TGTGCCAGCACGGATGAGCAGTTCTTC. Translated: CASTDEQFF.

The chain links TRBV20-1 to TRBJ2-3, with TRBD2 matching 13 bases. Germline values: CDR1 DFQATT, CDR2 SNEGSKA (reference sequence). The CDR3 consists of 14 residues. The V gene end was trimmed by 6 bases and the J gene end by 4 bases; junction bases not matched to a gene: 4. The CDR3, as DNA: TGCAGTGCGCCGACTAGCGGGAGGCCAGATACGCAGTATTTT. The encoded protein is CSAPTSGRPDTQYF.

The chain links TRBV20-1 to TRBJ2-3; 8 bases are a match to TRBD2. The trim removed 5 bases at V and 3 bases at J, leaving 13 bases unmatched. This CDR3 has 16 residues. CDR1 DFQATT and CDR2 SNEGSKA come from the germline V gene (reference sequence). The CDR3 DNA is TGCAGTGCTCAAAACCCAAGCGGGAGTAGTACAGATACGCAGTATTTT. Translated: CSAQNPSGSSTDTQYF.

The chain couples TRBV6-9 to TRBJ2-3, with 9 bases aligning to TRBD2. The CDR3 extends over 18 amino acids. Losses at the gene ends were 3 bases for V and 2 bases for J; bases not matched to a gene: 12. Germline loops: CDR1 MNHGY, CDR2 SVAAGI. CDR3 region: CASSYSSAGGIPTDTQYF. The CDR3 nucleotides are TGTGCCAGCAGTTACTCTTCCGCGGGAGGGATACCCACAGATACGCAGTATTTT.

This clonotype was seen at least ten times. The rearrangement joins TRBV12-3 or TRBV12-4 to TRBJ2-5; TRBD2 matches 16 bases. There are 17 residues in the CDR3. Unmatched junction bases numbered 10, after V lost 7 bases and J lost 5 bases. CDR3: CASTPGTSGRADETQYF. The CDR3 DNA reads TGTGCCAGCACCCCCGGGACTAGCGGGAGGGCGGACGAGACCCAGTACTTC.

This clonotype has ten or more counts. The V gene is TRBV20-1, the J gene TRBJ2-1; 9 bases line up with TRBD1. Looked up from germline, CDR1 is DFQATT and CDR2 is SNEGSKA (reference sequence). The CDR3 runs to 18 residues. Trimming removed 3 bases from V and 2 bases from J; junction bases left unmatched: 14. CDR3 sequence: CSASFLLERQGAYNEQFF. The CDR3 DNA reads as TGCAGTGCTAGTTTTCTTTTAGAAAGACAGGGGGCCTACAATGAGCAGTTCTTC.

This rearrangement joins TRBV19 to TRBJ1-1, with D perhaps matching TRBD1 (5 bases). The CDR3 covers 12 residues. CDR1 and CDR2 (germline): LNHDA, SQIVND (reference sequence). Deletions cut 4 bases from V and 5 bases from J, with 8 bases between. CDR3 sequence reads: CASSRGWTEAFF. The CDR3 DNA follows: TGTGCCAGTAGTAGGGGGTGGACTGAAGCTTTCTTT.